Presented here are 23 T cell receptor beta chains from one specimen sequenced in a study of T cells in Graves' hyperthyroidism and ophthalmopathy. Amplification of TCR beta CDR3 regions used RNA as the template. First-round RT-PCR targeting the TCR CDR3 was performed with the HTBI primer set. TCRdb re-called the multiplex PCR reads through MiXCR, storing one row per CDR3 protein. Among around 350,000 distinct CDR3 sequences, around 15% were seen once, and the ten largest hold around a fifth. Sequencing was done on a sample of blood. The origin of the receptors is a woman aged 25-40 years with Graves' ophthalmopathy.

This clonotype was detected a few times. V is TRBV19 and J is TRBJ2-1, with 7 bases that match TRBD1. The CDR3 runs to 13 residues. Germline CDR1 LNHDA, CDR2 SQIVND (reference sequence). The V gene end was trimmed by 4 bases and the J gene end by 8 bases; junction bases not matched to a gene: 5. In DNA, the CDR3 is TGTGCCAGTAGTAGGACAGGTGGGGATGAGCAGTTCTTC. Translation gives CASSRTGGDEQFF.

The chain links TRBV7-9 to TRBJ2-7; either TRBD1 or TRBD2 may supply D (5 bases each). The CDR3 runs 16 residues. The germline CDR1 and CDR2 sequences are SEHNR and FQNEAQ (reference sequence). The ends were cut back, 4 bases at V and 7 bases at J, with 23 bases in the middle. The DNA of the CDR3 is TGTGCCAGCAGCTCGACCCCGGGACCGGCATCGAGGGAGCAGTACTTC. Translating it yields CASSSTPGPASREQYF.

This clonotype has at least ten counts. The chain combines TRBV28 with TRBJ1-5, with TRBD1 matching 7 bases. The junction had 6 bases not matched to a gene; V was cut back by 3 bases and J by 4 bases. The CDR3 runs to 15 residues. Per the germline V gene, CDR1 is MDHEN and CDR2 is SYDVKM. The CDR3 coding sequence is TGTGCCAGCAGTTTTACAGGGGAAAATAATCAGCCCCAGCATTTT. This sequence encodes CASSFTGENNQPQHF. The variable domain in full, completed from reference TRBV28 and TRBJ1-5, reads DVKVTQSSRYLVKRTGEKVFLECVQDMDHENMFWYRQDPGLGLRLIYFSYDVKMKEKGDIPEGYSVSREKKERFSLILESASTNQTSMYLCASSFTGENNQPQHFGDGTRLSIL.

At least ten counts were recorded for this clonotype. The chain couples TRBV10-3 to TRBJ2-7; tentatively, D is TRBD1 (6 bases). V dropped 3 bases and J dropped 3 bases, with 21 bases sitting between them. Germline values: CDR1 ENHRY, CDR2 SYGVKD. The CDR3 sequence is 17 residues long. The CDR3 reads CAISDLRRGNRDYEQYF. The CDR3 DNA follows: TGTGCCATCAGTGATCTACGAAGAGGTAACAGGGACTACGAGCAGTACTTC.

V and J are TRBV29-1 and TRBJ1-1; D is possibly TRBD1 (6 bases). From germline, CDR1 is SQVTM and CDR2 ANQGSEA. The CDR3 spans 13 residues. The CDR3 bases are TGCAGAGGACAGAGCCCCATGAACACTGAAGCTTTCTTT. As protein: CRGQSPMNTEAFF. The entire variable domain, with the rest obtained from reference TRBV29-1 and TRBJ1-1, is as follows: SAVISQKPSRDICQRGTSLTIQCQVDSQVTMMFWYRQQPGQSLTLIATANQGSEATYESGFVIDKFPISRPNLTFSTLTVSNMSPEDSSIYLCRGQSPMNTEAFFGQGTRLTVV.

V gene TRBV2 combines with J gene TRBJ2-5; D possibly corresponds to TRBD1 (5 bases). The germline CDR1 and CDR2 sequences are SNHLY and FYNNEI. CDR3 length equals 19 residues. The V end was cut by 1 base, the J end by 5 bases, with 26 bases between. The CDR3 DNA follows: TGTGCCAGCAGTGAAGAGCCTATGGACGGGCCCCAAAAGGGGGAGACCCAGTACTTC. As protein: CASSEEPMDGPQKGETQYF.

This clonotype has at least ten counts. The chain employs TRBV6-1 and TRBJ1-5; D is ambiguous. Germline V gene sequence: CDR1 MNHNS, CDR2 SASEGT. This CDR3 is 16 amino acids long. The V and J ends lost 6 bases and 2 bases respectively, with 17 bases between them. The CDR3 DNA sequence: TGTGCCAGCAGCCAGACCCAGGTCATCGGCAATCAGCCCCAGCATTTT. This sequence encodes CASSQTQVIGNQPQHF.

This clonotype was observed many times. The chain links TRBV12-3 or TRBV12-4 to TRBJ1-5; D gene uncertain. Trimming took off 6 bases at V and 1 base at J, with 10 bases between the two ends. The CDR3 has 14 amino acids. The CDR3 loop reads CASSPTRSNQPQHF. In DNA form, the CDR3 reads TGTGCCAGCAGCCCAACCCGCAGCAATCAGCCCCAGCATTTT.

This clonotype came up a few times. The V and J genes are TRBV29-1 and TRBJ2-7; 9 bases are shared with TRBD2. After removal of 7 bases from V and 2 bases from J, the junction contained 6 bases not matched to a gene. CDR1 SQVTM and CDR2 ANQGSEA come from the germline V gene. The length of the CDR3 is 13 residues. This CDR3 is CSAGTSWTYEQYF. DNA of the CDR3: TGCAGCGCCGGGACTAGCTGGACCTACGAGCAGTACTTC.

This clonotype came up many times. This chain joins TRBV13 and TRBJ1-1; no clear D. V was clipped by 1 base and J by 11 bases, with 11 bases between them. The CDR3 is made up of 12 amino acids. Germline V gene sequence: CDR1 PRHDT, CDR2 FYEKMQ (reference sequence). In DNA, the CDR3 is TGTGCCAGCAGCTTAGAGGCCCGGCGGGCTTTCTTT. It yields the protein CASSLEARRAFF.

This clonotype appeared a few times. The gene calls are TRBV7-9 and TRBJ1-4; D is perhaps TRBD1 (5 bases). Germline-derived CDR1 and CDR2 are SEHNR and FQNEAQ (reference sequence). This CDR3 has 15 amino acids. V was shortened by 3 bases and J by 2 bases, with 10 bases between the two germline ends. The CDR3 protein is CASSLDEGTNEKLFF. The CDR3 nucleotides read TGTGCCAGCAGCTTGGATGAGGGGACTAATGAAAAACTGTTTTTT.

This clonotype was counted between two and nine times. A much larger clone differs by one base, so this may be a read error. The CDR3, as DNA: TGTGTCACTCCCGCCGTTCTCGCGGTGAACACCGGGGAGCTGTTTTTT. Protein product: CVTPAVLAVNTGELFF. The chain has TRBV6-1 and TRBJ2-2; D not certain. The CDR3 extends over 16 amino acids. CDR1 and CDR2 (germline): MNHNS, SASEGT.

Ten or more counts support this clonotype. The J gene is TRBJ2-1, the V gene TRBV6-1; maybe TRBD2 (5 bases). V was pared by 5 bases and J by 7 bases, with 12 bases between. This CDR3 spans 13 amino acids. CDR1 MNHNS and CDR2 SASEGT come from the germline V gene. In DNA form, the CDR3 reads TGTGCCAGCAGTTCTCCTGAGCGGAATGAGCAGTTCTTC. Amino acid sequence: CASSSPERNEQFF.

The chain couples TRBV28 to TRBJ2-5; TRBD1 matches at 12 bases. J lost 4 bases, V lost 1 base, and 10 bases had no gene match. The CDR3 has 18 residues. Germline V CDR1 and CDR2: MDHEN, SYDVKM. The CDR3 protein is CASSLYVWGQGAGETQYF. DNA for the CDR3: TGTGCCAGCAGTTTATATGTCTGGGGACAGGGGGCCGGAGAGACCCAGTACTTC.

In its sample, this clonotype was seen many times. The V gene is TRBV9, the J gene TRBJ1-1; D uncertain. This CDR3 is built from 16 residues. V was cut by 5 bases and J by 0 bases, with 17 bases left in between. In germline, CDR1 is SGDLS, CDR2 YYNGEE. The CDR3 sequence: CASSGLDIPMNTEAFF. CDR3 DNA sequence: TGTGCCAGCAGTGGCCTAGACATCCCCATGAACACTGAAGCTTTCTTT. Together with reference TRBV9 and TRBJ1-1, the CDR3 gives the full variable domain: DSGVTQTPKHLITATGQRVTLRCSPRSGDLSVYWYQQSLDQGLQFLIQYYNGEERAKGNILERFSAQQFPDLHSELNLSSLELGDSALYFCASSGLDIPMNTEAFFGQGTRLTVV.

There are a few counts of this clonotype. The chain has TRBV24-1 and TRBJ2-2, with 7 bases aligning to TRBD1. The CDR3 has 16 amino acids. The V segment lost 11 bases and the J segment 7 bases; nucleotides outside the gene matches: 18. Looked up from germline, CDR1 is KGHDR and CDR2 is SFDVKD. The CDR3 loop is CASTTGTDWWGGELFF. The CDR3 bases are TGTGCCAGCACCACAGGGACAGATTGGTGGGGCGGGGAGCTGTTTTTT.

This chain links TRBV20-1 with TRBJ2-1; 9 bases map to TRBD2. CDR1 is DFQATT and CDR2 is SNEGSKA in the germline V gene (reference sequence). This CDR3 has 14 residues. V dropped 6 bases and J dropped 7; count of bases not matched to a gene: 10. Written as DNA, the CDR3 is TGCAGTGCCCGGTGGCCTAGCGGGGCTAATGAGCAGTTCTTC. Its translation: CSARWPSGANEQFF.

Ten or more counts support this clonotype. An end of the junction does not agree with germline; a read error may underlie this. The CDR3 region has the DNA TGCAGTGCCAGAGGGACTTCTGCCCGGGATGAGCAGTTCTTC. This gives the protein CSARGTSARDEQFF. The rearrangement joins TRBV20-1 to TRBJ2-1; perhaps TRBD2 as D (6 bases). There are 14 residues in the CDR3. CDR1 is DFQATT, CDR2 SNEGSKA, per germline (reference sequence).

This clonotype came up many times. The chain couples TRBV20-1 to TRBJ1-4; no clear D gene. The germline V and J ends were trimmed by 0 bases and 4 bases, with 12 bases remaining between them. There are 15 residues in the CDR3. Looked up from germline, CDR1 is DFQATT and CDR2 is SNEGSKA (reference sequence). The CDR3 nucleotides read TGCAGTGCTAGAGAGGGCTCGGCTATTAATGAAAAACTGTTTTTT. Residues: CSAREGSAINEKLFF.

This clonotype was seen at least ten times. The V gene is TRBV7-2, the J gene TRBJ2-2; D perhaps matches TRBD1 (5 bases). Germline CDR1 reads SGHTA; CDR2 reads FQGNSA. V was cut by 1 base and J by 7 bases, with 16 bases left in between. The CDR3 sequence is 16 residues long. The CDR3 loop is CASSLVGRARGGELFF. In DNA, the CDR3 is TGTGCCAGCAGCTTAGTCGGCAGGGCTCGCGGCGGGGAGCTGTTTTTT.

V is TRBV7-8 and J is TRBJ2-3; TRBD1 aligns across 11 bases. Germline lookup yields CDR1 SGHVS and CDR2 FQNEAQ. The CDR3 has 15 residues. V lost 4 bases and J lost 4; bases outside the gene matches: 4. This CDR3 is CASSWRTGGPDTQYF. CDR3 DNA: TGTGCCAGCAGCTGGCGGACAGGGGGCCCAGATACGCAGTATTTT.

V and J are TRBV20-1 and TRBJ2-3; 11 bases are shared with TRBD2. Germline CDR1 and CDR2: DFQATT and SNEGSKA (reference sequence). V lost 2 bases, J lost 3 bases, and 7 bases stayed unmatched. This CDR3 spans 16 amino acids. CDR3 nucleotide sequence: TGCAGTGCTAGAACACTTCTAGCGGGGGGAACAGATACGCAGTATTTT. Translated: CSARTLLAGGTDTQYF.

There are many counts of this clonotype. The CDR3 sequence is CSARLTSGGGEQYF. DNA for the CDR3: TGCAGTGCTAGATTGACTAGCGGGGGAGGCGAGCAGTACTTC. The rearrangement uses TRBV20-1 and TRBJ2-7, with 12 bases aligning to TRBD2. V shed 2 bases, J shed 6 bases, and the junction held 5 bases outside the gene matches. Germline V gives CDR1 DFQATT, CDR2 SNEGSKA (reference sequence). This CDR3 has 14 amino acids.